The 18 T cell receptor beta chains given below trace back to one sample, sequenced in a study of blood T cell repertoires in COVID-19. The data were produced by immunoSEQ multiplex PCR, yet TCRdb's version contains in-frame clones alone and is incomplete. The sample has approximately 220,000 clones, around 91% seen once; the top ten hold about 15%. The sequenced material came from PBMCs or T cells enriched from blood (not recorded which). These receptors came from a man aged 25 to 45 who had been exposed to COVID-19.

The chain couples TRBV5-1 to TRBJ1-4; possibly TRBD1 for D (6 bases). Germline V gene data show CDR1 as SGHRS and CDR2 as YFSETQ. Between the trimmed V and J ends, which lost 4 bases and 4 bases, there was a span of 14 bases. The CDR3 loop spans 15 amino acids. CDR3 region: CASSRGGRNNEKLFF. Here the CDR3 DNA reads TGCGCCAGCAGCAGGGGGGGGCGAAATAATGAAAAACTGTTTTTT.

The chain is built from TRBV4-1 and TRBJ1-4; possible D gene TRBD1, 5 bases. V lost 1 base, J lost 7 bases, and 13 bases lay in between. CDR1 and CDR2 from the germline V gene are MGHRA and YSYEKL. The CDR3 is made up of 15 amino acids. The CDR3 region has the DNA TGCGCCAGCAGCCAAGTAGGGGCGCAACGTGAAAAACTGTTTTTT. Translated: CASSQVGAQREKLFF.

The chain is built from TRBV18 and TRBJ1-5; 7 bases are shared with TRBD1. CDR3 size: 16 residues. V lost 3 bases, J lost 2 bases, and 7 bases stayed unmatched. The germline CDR1 and CDR2 sequences are KGHSH and LQKENI. As DNA, the CDR3 is TGTGCCAGCTCACCCGCGGGAGGACAGGGCAATCAGCCCCAGCATTTT. Translating it yields CASSPAGGQGNQPQHF.

The chain joins TRBV4-1 to TRBJ1-5; 9 bases are a match to TRBD1. CDR1 is MGHRA and CDR2 is YSYEKL in the germline V gene. V was clipped by 1 base and J by 3 bases; unmatched bases: 4. The CDR3 consists of 16 residues. The CDR3 here is CASSQAGQGANQPQHF. CDR3 bases: TGCGCCAGCAGCCAAGCGGGACAGGGAGCCAATCAGCCCCAGCATTTT.

The chain uses TRBV9 and TRBJ1-2; possibly TRBD1 for D (5 bases). With 4 bases removed from V and 5 bases from J, the gap between germline ends came to 12 bases. This CDR3 is 13 amino acids long. The V gene's germline CDR1 is SGDLS and CDR2 YYNGEE. Here the CDR3 reads CASSFAEGYGYTF. CDR3 nucleotide sequence: TGTGCCAGCAGCTTTGCGGAGGGGTATGGCTACACCTTC.

The chain has TRBV7-3 and TRBJ2-1; D is unresolved. Deletions cut 5 bases from V and 1 base from J, with 9 bases between. The CDR3 spans 14 residues. Per the germline V gene, CDR1 is SGHTA and CDR2 is FQGTGA. The CDR3 sequence: CASSPDISYNEQFF. Here the CDR3 DNA reads TGTGCCAGCAGCCCAGATATTTCCTACAATGAGCAGTTCTTC.

This chain links TRBV29-1 with TRBJ1-2, with D tentatively TRBD1 (6 bases). Trimming pared 7 bases from V and 2 bases from J, leaving 14 bases between. CDR1 and CDR2 (germline): SQVTM, ANQGSEA. This CDR3 comprises 13 residues. The CDR3 nucleotides are TGCAGCGCCTCGCAGGGGACAAACTATGGCTACACCTTC. Amino acid sequence: CSASQGTNYGYTF.

V gene TRBV14 combines with J gene TRBJ2-7; 8 bases match TRBD1. Per the germline V gene, CDR1 is SGHDN and CDR2 is FVKESK. This CDR3 is built from 16 residues. V gave up 1 base and J gave up 4 bases; unmatched junction bases: 9. The DNA for the CDR3 is TGTGCCAGCAGCCAAGCGACCAGGACAGGGAGATACGAGCAGTACTTC. It translates to CASSQATRTGRYEQYF. The full variable domain, its missing parts supplied by reference TRBV14 and TRBJ2-7, is EAGVTQFPSHSVIEKGQTVTLRCDPISGHDNLYWYRRVMGKEIKFLLHFVKESKQDESGMPNNRFLAERTGGTYSTLKVQPAELEDSGVYFCASSQATRTGRYEQYFGPGTRLTVT.

This clone was seen more than once but under ten times. J is TRBJ1-2 and V is TRBV2; TRBD1 matches at 8 bases. This CDR3 has 15 residues. Germline assignment: CDR1 SNHLY and CDR2 FYNNEI. V lost 3 bases, J lost 4 bases, and 7 bases stayed unmatched. The CDR3 region is CASSDGRRGPYGYTF. In DNA, the CDR3 is TGTGCCAGCAGTGATGGGCGCAGGGGGCCCTATGGCTACACCTTC.

The rearrangement links TRBV9 to TRBJ2-3; 13 nucleotides agree with TRBD2. V dropped 4 bases and J dropped 7; count of bases not matched to a gene: 9. CDR3 size: 16 residues. Looked up from germline, CDR1 is SGDLS and CDR2 is YYNGEE. The CDR3 coding sequence is TGTGCCAGCAGCTCGGGACTAGCGGGGAACATATATACGCAGTATTTT. Amino acid sequence: CASSSGLAGNIYTQYF.

This clone was observed a single time. The chain joins TRBV6-2 or TRBV6-3 to TRBJ2-7; 7 bases line up with TRBD1. J gave up 3 bases and V 5 bases, and 10 bases lay outside the gene matches. This CDR3 has 15 amino acids. Germline V CDR1 and CDR2: MNHEY, SVGEGT. The CDR3 region has the DNA TGTGCCAGCAGTCTCCCCGGGACAGAGCACTACGAGCAGTACTTC. Amino acids: CASSLPGTEHYEQYF.

The CDR3 DNA reads TGTGCCAGCAGCCAAGAGATGGACAGGGAAGAGACCCAGTACTTC. This translates into CASSQEMDREETQYF. The chain couples TRBV4-2 to TRBJ2-5, with TRBD1 identical over 8 bases. Trimming took 0 bases from V and 3 from J; bases not matched to a gene: 3. Germline V CDR1 and CDR2: LGHNA, YNFKEQ. This CDR3 region has 15 residues.

The chain is built from TRBV5-6 and TRBJ2-7, with TRBD2 as a possible D gene (6 bases). Germline V gene data show CDR1 as SGHDT and CDR2 as YYEEEE. The length of the CDR3 is 14 residues. Trimming cost V 4 bases and J 3 bases, with 14 bases left between them. CDR3: CASSRGSAGYEQYF. The CDR3 DNA reads as TGTGCCAGCAGCCGGGGGAGCGCCGGCTACGAGCAGTACTTC.

This chain links TRBV12-3 or TRBV12-4 with TRBJ1-5, with D perhaps matching TRBD1 (5 bases). V lost 7 bases and J lost 3, with 10 bases in between. The length of the CDR3 is 13 residues. The CDR3 loop is CASNRQFNQPQHF. The CDR3 DNA sequence: TGTGCCAGCAATCGACAGTTCAATCAGCCCCAGCATTTT.

The chain uses TRBV7-9 and TRBJ2-5; 7 bases line up with TRBD2. This CDR3 contains 13 residues. CDR1 and CDR2 (germline): SEHNR, FQNEAQ (reference sequence). V was clipped by 3 bases and J by 6 bases; unmatched bases: 4. The CDR3 DNA sequence: TGTGCCAGCAGCTTGGGAGGGACCAAGACCCAGTACTTC. Translation: CASSLGGTKTQYF.

CDR3 DNA: TGTGCCAGCAGCTTTTTAGCGGGGGCCGGGGATACGCAGTATTTT. Its protein product is CASSFLAGAGDTQYF. The chain has TRBV11-2 and TRBJ2-3, with 9 bases fitting TRBD2. The germline V gene encodes CDR1 SGHAT and CDR2 FQNNGV. J lost 6 bases, V lost 3 bases, and 7 bases had no gene match. This CDR3 comprises 15 residues.

The gene calls are TRBV6-1 and TRBJ1-6; tentative D call: TRBD1 (5 bases). The CDR3 spans 18 residues. Germline values: CDR1 MNHNS, CDR2 SASEGT. Trimming cost V 3 bases and J 2 bases, with 17 bases left between them. The CDR3 DNA follows: TGTGCCAGCAGTGAGTGGCCGGCGGGAGGGGCCTATAATTCACCCCTCCACTTT. Residues: CASSEWPAGGAYNSPLHF.

This chain uses TRBV6-1 with TRBJ1-4, with 7 bases lining up with TRBD1. The J segment lost 4 bases and the V segment lost 1 base, leaving 6 bases of the junction unmatched. Looked up from germline, CDR1 is MNHNS and CDR2 is SASEGT. The CDR3 covers 16 residues. The CDR3 DNA is TGTGCCAGCAGTGAAGGCAGGGGGAACTTTAATGAAAAACTGTTTTTT. Translated: CASSEGRGNFNEKLFF.